The 7 T cell receptor beta chains below were found in one sample sequenced in a study of OX40 agonist ivuxolimab in advanced cancers. Repertoires were generated with immunoSEQ multiplex PCR, while TCRdb's copy carries only in-frame clones and drops some. Of 20,000 to 25,000 clones in the sample, about 89% were seen once. Source: CD4+ or CD8+ T cells sorted from blood, taken in a trial of the OX40 agonist ivuxolimab. The receptors shown here come from an adult with an advanced solid tumor such as melanoma, head and neck, liver or kidney cancer.

The chain has TRBV19 and TRBJ2-3; TRBD1 matches 12 bases. Germline V gene data show CDR1 as LNHDA and CDR2 as SQIVND (reference sequence). The J segment lost 3 bases and the V segment lost 4 bases, leaving 5 bases of the junction unmatched. The CDR3 runs to 16 residues. The CDR3: CASSKGTGGATDTQYF. In DNA, the CDR3 is TGTGCCAGTAGTAAGGGGACAGGGGGCGCGACAGATACGCAGTATTTT.

V gene TRBV6-5 combines with J gene TRBJ1-2; D is unclear. CDR1 is MNHEY, CDR2 SVGAGI, per germline. There are 13 residues in the CDR3. V was pared by 0 bases and J by 6 bases, with 8 bases between. The CDR3 DNA sequence: TGTGCCAGCAGTTACTCCGGGTTCGATGGCTACACCTTC. Protein product: CASSYSGFDGYTF.

The genes are TRBV7-4 and TRBJ1-2, with D hard to call. The CDR3 extends over 10 amino acids. Trimming pared 5 bases from V and 8 bases from J, leaving 6 bases between. CDR1 is SGHVT and CDR2 is SQSDAQ in the germline V gene. This chain's CDR3 is CASSPQGYTF. The CDR3 nucleotides are TGTGCCAGCAGCCCGCAAGGCTACACCTTC. Combining the CDR3 with reference TRBV7-4 and TRBJ1-2 gives the whole variable domain GAGVSQSPRYKVAKRGRDVALRCDSISGHVTLYWYRQTLGQGSEVLTYSQSDAQRDKSGRPSGRFSAERPERSVSTLKIQRTEQGDSAVYLCASSPQGYTFGSGTRLTVV.

With respect to this clone: The sample has other DNA sequences that encode this CDR3 too. The chain combines TRBV5-1 with TRBJ1-1, with 7 bases that match TRBD1. V lost 0 bases to trimming and J lost 5 bases; unmatched junction nucleotides: 4. Germline V gene lookup returns CDR1 SGHRS and CDR2 YFSETQ. The CDR3 is made up of 14 amino acids. CDR3 sequence reads: CASSLGQGRTEAFF. CDR3 nucleotide sequence: TGCGCCAGCAGCTTGGGACAGGGACGGACTGAAGCTTTCTTT.

V is TRBV4-1 and J is TRBJ2-7; D is uncertain. V lost 3 bases and J 2 bases, leaving 8 bases between the germline ends. This CDR3 contains 13 residues. Germline V gives CDR1 MGHRA, CDR2 YSYEKL. The CDR3 sequence is CASSHRSTYEQYF. CDR3 in DNA: TGCGCCAGCAGCCATAGGTCTACCTACGAGCAGTACTTC.

V gene TRBV27 combines with J gene TRBJ2-7; TRBD2 agrees at 7 bases. Per germline, CDR1 MNHEY and CDR2 SMNVEV (reference sequence). The CDR3 covers 16 residues. Unmatched junction bases numbered 9, after V lost 3 bases and J lost 1 base. As DNA, the CDR3 is TGTGCCAGCAGTTTCCTTACTAGCGCCCCTTCCTACGAGCAGTACTTC. Protein sequence: CASSFLTSAPSYEQYF.

The V and J genes are TRBV6-5 and TRBJ1-1; D is unclear. Trimming pared 5 bases from V and 2 bases from J, leaving 15 bases between. The CDR3 contains 15 residues. Germline CDR1 MNHEY, CDR2 SVGAGI. The CDR3 DNA sequence: TGTGCCAGCAGTCCCCGACACTTCTTTAACACTGAAGCTTTCTTT. The encoded protein is CASSPRHFFNTEAFF.